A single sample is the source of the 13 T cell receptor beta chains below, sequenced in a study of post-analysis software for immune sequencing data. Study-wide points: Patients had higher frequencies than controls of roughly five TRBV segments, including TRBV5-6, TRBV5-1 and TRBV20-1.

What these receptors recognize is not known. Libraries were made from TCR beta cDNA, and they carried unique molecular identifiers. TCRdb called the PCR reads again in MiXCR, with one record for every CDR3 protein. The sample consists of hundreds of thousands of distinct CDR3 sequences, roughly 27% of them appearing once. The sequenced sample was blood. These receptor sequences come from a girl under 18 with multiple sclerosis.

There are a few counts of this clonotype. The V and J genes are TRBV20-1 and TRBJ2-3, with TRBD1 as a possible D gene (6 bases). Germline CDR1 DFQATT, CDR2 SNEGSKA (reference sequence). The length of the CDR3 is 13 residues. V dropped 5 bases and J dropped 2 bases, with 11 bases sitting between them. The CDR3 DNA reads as TGCAGTGCTCCAGGGGCCGCCACAGATACGCAGTATTTT. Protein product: CSAPGAATDTQYF.

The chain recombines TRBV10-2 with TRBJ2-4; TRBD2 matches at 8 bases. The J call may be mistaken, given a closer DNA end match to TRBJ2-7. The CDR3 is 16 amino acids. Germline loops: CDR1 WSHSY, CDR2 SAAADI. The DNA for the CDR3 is TGCGCCAGCAGTCGCATCCGCCGGGGACTAGAGTACGAGCAGTACTTC. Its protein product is CASSRIRRGLEYEQYF.

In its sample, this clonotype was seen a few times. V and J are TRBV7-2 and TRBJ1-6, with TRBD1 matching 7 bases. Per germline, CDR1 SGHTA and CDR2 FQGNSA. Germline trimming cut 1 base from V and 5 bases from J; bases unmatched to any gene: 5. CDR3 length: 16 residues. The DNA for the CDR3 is TGTGCCAGCAGCTTAGGTCTCAGGGGGGATAATTCACCCCTCCACTTT. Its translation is CASSLGLRGDNSPLHF.

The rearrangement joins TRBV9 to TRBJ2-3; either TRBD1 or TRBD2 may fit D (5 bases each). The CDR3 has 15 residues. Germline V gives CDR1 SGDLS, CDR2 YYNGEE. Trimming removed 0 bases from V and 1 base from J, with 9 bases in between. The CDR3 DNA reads TGTGCCAGCAGCGTAGGAGGGGTAGGCACAGATACGCAGTATTTT. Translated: CASSVGGVGTDTQYF.

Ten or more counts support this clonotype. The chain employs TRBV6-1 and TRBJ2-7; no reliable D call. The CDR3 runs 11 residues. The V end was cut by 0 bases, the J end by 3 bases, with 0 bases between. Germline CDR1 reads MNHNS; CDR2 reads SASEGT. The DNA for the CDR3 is TGTGCCAGCAGTGAAGCCTACGAGCAGTACTTC. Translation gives CASSEAYEQYF.

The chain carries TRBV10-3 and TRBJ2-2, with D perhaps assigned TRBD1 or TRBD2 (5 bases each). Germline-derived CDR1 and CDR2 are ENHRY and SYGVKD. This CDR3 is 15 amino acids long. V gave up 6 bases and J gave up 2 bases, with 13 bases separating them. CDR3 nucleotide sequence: TGTGCCATCAGCCCCAGAGGGGCCAACACCGGGGAGCTGTTTTTT. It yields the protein CAISPRGANTGELFF.

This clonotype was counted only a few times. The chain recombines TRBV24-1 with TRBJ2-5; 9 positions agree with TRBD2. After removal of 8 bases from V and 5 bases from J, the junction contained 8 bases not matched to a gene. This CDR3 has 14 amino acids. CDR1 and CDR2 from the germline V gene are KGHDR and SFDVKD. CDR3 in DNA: TGTGCCACCACGGCGGGAGGGCCCGGGGAGACCCAGTACTTC. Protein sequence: CATTAGGPGETQYF.

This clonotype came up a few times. The CDR3 nucleotides are TGCAGTGCTGCAGGCTTGGTGGGCTACACCTTC. Translating it yields CSAAGLVGYTF. The chain combines TRBV20-1 with TRBJ1-2; D is ambiguous. The germline V gene encodes CDR1 DFQATT and CDR2 SNEGSKA (reference sequence). V lost 5 bases, J lost 8 bases, and 12 bases lay in between. The CDR3 spans 11 residues.

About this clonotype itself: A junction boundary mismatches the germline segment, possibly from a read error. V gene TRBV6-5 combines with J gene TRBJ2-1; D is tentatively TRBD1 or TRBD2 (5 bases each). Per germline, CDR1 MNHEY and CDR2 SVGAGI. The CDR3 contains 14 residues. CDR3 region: CAGSRGTESNEQFF. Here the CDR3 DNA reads TGTGCCGGCAGTCGAGGGACCGAGTCCAATGAGCAGTTCTTC.

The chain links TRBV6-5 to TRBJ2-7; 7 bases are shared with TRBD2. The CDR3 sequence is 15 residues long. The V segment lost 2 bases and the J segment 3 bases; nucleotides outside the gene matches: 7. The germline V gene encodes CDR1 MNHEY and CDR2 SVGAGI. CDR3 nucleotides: TGTGCCAGCAGTTACCTTAAAGCGGGGTACTACGAGCAGTACTTC. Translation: CASSYLKAGYYEQYF.

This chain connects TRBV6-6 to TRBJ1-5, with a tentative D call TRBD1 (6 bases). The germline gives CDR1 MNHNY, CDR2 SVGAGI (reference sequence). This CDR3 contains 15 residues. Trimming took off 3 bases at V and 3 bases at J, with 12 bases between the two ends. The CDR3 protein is CASSYPGQFNQPQHF. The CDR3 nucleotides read TGTGCCAGCAGTTATCCAGGACAGTTCAATCAGCCCCAGCATTTT.

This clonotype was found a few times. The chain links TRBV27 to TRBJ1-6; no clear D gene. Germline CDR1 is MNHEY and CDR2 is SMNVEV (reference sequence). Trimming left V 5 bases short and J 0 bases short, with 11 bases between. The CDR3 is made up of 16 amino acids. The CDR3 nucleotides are TGTGCCAGCAGTACACCGAGATCCTCCTATAATTCACCCCTCCACTTT. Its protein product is CASSTPRSSYNSPLHF.

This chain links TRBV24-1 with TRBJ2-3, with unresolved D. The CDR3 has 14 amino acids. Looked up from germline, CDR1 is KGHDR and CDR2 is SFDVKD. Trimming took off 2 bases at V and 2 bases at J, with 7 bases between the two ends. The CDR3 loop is CATSDSGITDTQYF. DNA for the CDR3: TGTGCCACCAGTGATTCTGGCATCACAGATACGCAGTATTTT.